This is a list of T cell receptor beta chains from one sample in a study of blood T cells in healthy people across ages. TCRdb recomputed calls from the 5' RACE reads with MiXCR, one row per CDR3 protein. The table lists 600,000 to 800,000 distinct CDR3 sequences, around 21% of them singletons. Sample: blood. The receptors derive from a man aged 70-80 years in good health. CDR3s include the opening cysteine and the closing phenylalanine or tryptophan. The D gene is left open where the match is weak. Expanded clones get a size class; other rows say once, few or many, or leave the size out.

.	TRBV12-3/TRBV12-4	TRBJ2-5	.	CASSQEGAGKTQYF	TGTGCCAGCAGCCAGGAAGGGGCGGGCAAGACCCAGTACTTC
TRBD1	TRBV29-1	TRBJ1-1	few	CSTDRGLTEAFF	TGCAGCACGGACAGGGGGCTGACTGAAGCTTTCTTT
TRBD1	TRBV29-1	TRBJ1-2	.	CSVGDRPYYGYTF	TGCAGCGTTGGGGACAGGCCCTACTATGGCTACACCTTC
TRBD1	TRBV3-1	TRBJ2-7	.	CASSPTGGPGNEQYF	TGTGCCAGCAGCCCCACAGGGGGTCCGGGAAACGAGCAGTACTTC
TRBD2	TRBV6-2/TRBV6-3	TRBJ2-3	.	CASSRGESGGSQYF	TGTGCCAGCAGCCGCGGTGAAAGCGGGGGATCGCAGTATTTT
.	TRBV7-2	TRBJ2-5	.	CAGSLVGGYQETQYF	TGTGCCGGCAGCTTAGTAGGGGGTTACCAAGAGACCCAGTACTTC
.	TRBV20-1	TRBJ2-3	.	CSARDGRANPDTQYF	TGCAGTGCTAGAGATGGTCGCGCGAACCCAGATACGCAGTATTTT
.	TRBV19	TRBJ1-2	.	CASSVGEPYGYTF	TGTGCCAGTAGTGTCGGGGAGCCCTATGGCTACACCTTC
.	TRBV6-2/TRBV6-3	TRBJ1-1	.	CASSYDRLNTEAFF	TGTGCCAGCAGTTACGACAGACTGAACACTGAAGCTTTCTTT
.	TRBV2	TRBJ1-2	few	CASSESPGIYGYTF	TGTGCCAGCAGTGAAAGTCCAGGGATCTATGGCTACACCTTC
TRBD1	TRBV2	TRBJ1-4	few	CASSDRTGDEKLFF	TGTGCCAGCAGTGATAGGACAGGGGACGAAAAACTGTTTTTT
TRBD1	TRBV12-3/TRBV12-4	TRBJ2-5	.	CASRNEDRLGETQYF	TGTGCCAGCAGAAATGAGGACAGGCTAGGAGAGACCCAGTACTTC
TRBD2	TRBV25-1	TRBJ2-5	few	CASSEAGDWETQYF	TGTGCCAGCAGTGAAGCGGGGGATTGGGAGACCCAGTACTTC
TRBD2	TRBV20-1	TRBJ2-1	few	CSAGRGDSYNEQFF	TGCAGTGCCGGGAGGGGGGACTCCTACAATGAGCAGTTCTTC
TRBD2	TRBV11-2	TRBJ2-1	.	CASSPRLATEQFF	TGTGCCAGCAGCCCGAGACTAGCGACCGAGCAGTTCTTC
.	TRBV15	TRBJ1-4	.	CATSRTTTKKLFF	TGTGCCACCAGCAGGACAACTACGAAAAAACTGTTTTTT
TRBD2	TRBV12-3/TRBV12-4	TRBJ2-7	few	CASRGTSGRDEQYF	TGTGCCAGCAGGGGTACTAGCGGTAGAGACGAGCAGTACTTC
TRBD1	TRBV6-2/TRBV6-3	TRBJ2-1	many	CASRTGTGGWNEQFF	TGTGCCAGCCGTACCGGGACAGGGGGCTGGAATGAGCAGTTCTTC
.	TRBV19	TRBJ1-1	.	CASSMAKGNTEAFF	TGTGCCAGTAGTATGGCGAAGGGAAACACTGAAGCTTTCTTT
.	TRBV18	TRBJ2-2	.	CATSPQSYTGELFF	TGTGCCACCTCACCACAGAGTTACACCGGGGAGCTGTTTTTT
TRBD1	TRBV4-1	TRBJ1-2	.	CASSQARGNYGYTF	TGCGCCAGCAGCCAGGCCAGGGGGAACTATGGCTACACCTTC
TRBD1	TRBV20-1	TRBJ2-7	many	CSARGILDRAEQYF	TGCAGTGCTAGAGGTATCTTGGACAGGGCCGAGCAGTACTTC
.	TRBV7-3	TRBJ1-4	.	CARIYGGVEKLFF	TGTGCCAGGATCTACGGCGGGGTTGAAAAACTGTTTTTT
.	TRBV7-2	TRBJ2-1	few	CASSLQRNSYNEQFF	TGTGCCAGCAGCTTACAGCGTAACTCCTACAATGAGCAGTTCTTC
TRBD2	TRBV9	TRBJ2-5	once	CASSVDGSGHQETQYF	TGTGCCAGCAGCGTAGATGGTAGCGGGCACCAAGAGACCCAGTACTTC
.	TRBV20-1	TRBJ1-4	.	CSAPLGAGEYEKLFF	TGCAGTGCCCCACTGGGGGCGGGGGAATATGAAAAACTGTTTTTT
.	TRBV24-1	TRBJ1-6	.	CATSDLRADRLINSPLHF	TGTGCCACCAGTGATTTGCGGGCGGATCGCCTGATAAATTCACCCCTCCACTTT
.	TRBV6-1	TRBJ1-5	.	CASSEKSQHF	TGTGCCAGCAGTGAAAAATCCCAGCATTTT
.	TRBV29-1	TRBJ2-5	.	CSVEDVGWETQYF	TGCAGCGTTGAAGATGTGGGCTGGGAGACCCAGTACTTC
TRBD1	TRBV28	TRBJ2-7	many	CASSSGQGAHEQYF	TGTGCCAGCAGTTCGGGACAGGGGGCTCACGAGCAGTACTTC
TRBD1	TRBV5-1	TRBJ2-5	.	CASSVGQGLQETQYF	TGCGCCAGCAGCGTCGGACAGGGCCTGCAAGAGACCCAGTACTTC
.	TRBV6-2/TRBV6-3	TRBJ2-7	many	CASSYGVRTYEQYF	TGTGCCAGCAGTTACGGGGTAAGGACCTACGAGCAGTACTTC
.	TRBV7-3	TRBJ2-1	few	CASSLRSRGDEQFF	TGTGCCAGCAGCTTAAGGTCGAGGGGGGATGAGCAGTTCTTC
TRBD1	TRBV6-1	TRBJ1-2	.	CASSRAGQGASDGYTF	TGTGCCAGCAGCCGGGCGGGACAGGGGGCTTCAGATGGCTACACCTTC
.	TRBV12-5	TRBJ2-3	few	CASGFSRDERDTDTQYF	TGTGCTAGTGGTTTCTCAAGGGACGAGAGGGACACAGATACGCAGTATTTT
.	TRBV9	TRBJ2-1	.	CASSVAAGYSYNEQFF	TGTGCCAGCAGCGTAGCAGCGGGTTACTCCTACAATGAGCAGTTCTTC
TRBD1	TRBV4-3	TRBJ2-1	many	CASAGTVYNEQFF	TGCGCCAGCGCCGGGACAGTATACAATGAGCAGTTCTTC
TRBD2	TRBV5-1	TRBJ2-2	.	CASSLPSGSPSGELFF	TGCGCCAGCAGCTTGCCTAGCGGGAGTCCGTCCGGGGAGCTGTTTTTT
TRBD1	TRBV2	TRBJ1-1	.	CASSGGTGGTEAFF	TGTGCCAGCAGTGGGGGGACAGGGGGCACTGAAGCTTTCTTT
.	TRBV24-1	TRBJ2-1	.	CATSDFARRGPEGNNEQFF	TGTGCCACCAGTGATTTCGCGCGGAGGGGACCTGAAGGGAACAATGAGCAGTTCTTC
TRBD2	TRBV7-3	TRBJ2-5	.	CASSRTGTSEETQYF	TGTGCCAGCAGCCGCACCGGGACTAGCGAAGAGACCCAGTACTTC
TRBD2	TRBV20-1	TRBJ2-7	.	CSAREAGVWEQYF	TGCAGTGCTAGAGAAGCGGGAGTCTGGGAGCAGTACTTC
.	TRBV27	TRBJ2-5	.	CASSLYVATGDQYF	TGTGCCAGCAGTTTATACGTGGCTACGGGTGACCAGTACTTC
TRBD2	TRBV7-9	TRBJ2-3	many	CASSGTGTTGDTQYF	TGTGCCAGCAGCGGAACCGGGACTACTGGAGATACGCAGTATTTT
TRBD1	TRBV10-3	TRBJ1-1	few	CAIRDRGRLNTEAFF	TGTGCCATCCGGGACAGGGGGAGACTGAACACTGAAGCTTTCTTT
TRBD1	TRBV3-1	TRBJ1-1	.	CASSQEGQMNTEAFF	TGTGCCAGCAGCCAAGAGGGACAGATGAACACTGAAGCTTTCTTT